This TCR beta chain was identified in a study of blood T cell repertoires in COVID-19. Study overall: Whether acute or convalescent, the COVID-19 samples came from the United States, Italy and Spain. Sources were T cells, B-cell-depleted T cells, or PBMCs; the material itself was cDNA or gDNA.

Original methodology: The authors estimated nucleated cell counts from reference gene primer amplification. Assay: immunoSEQ multiplex PCR; the TCRdb copy retains only in-frame clones and omits some. The DNA gave D and trimming, while V, J and clone size come from that table. Of 240,000 or so clones in the sample, about 80% are singletons; the top ten hold 3.3%. The source of this sequence is a woman of 80 years or more with acute or convalescent COVID-19. Sample: peripheral blood.

The CDR3 DNA follows: TGTGCCAGCAGCCAAGCGACAGGGCGGAATCAGCCCCAGCATTTT. Its translation is CASSQATGRNQPQHF. The chain couples TRBV3-1 (or the pseudogene TRBV3-2) to TRBJ1-5; 7 bases map to TRBD1. The CDR3 runs 15 residues. The germline gives CDR1 LGHDT, CDR2 YNNKEL (reference sequence). Unmatched junction bases numbered 4, after V lost 1 base and J lost 4 bases.